The 12 T cell receptor beta chains in this list originate from one sample, sequenced in a study of CD8 T cells in Susac syndrome. RNA totalling 0.5 to 1 ug underwent reverse transcription with random hexamers. TCRdb re-called the immunoSEQ multiplex PCR reads with MiXCR, one entry per CDR3 protein. The sample records over 95,000 distinct CDR3 sequences, under 95% being singletons. The sample taken for sequencing was CD8+ T cells from PBMCs. Receptors were obtained from a human donor in good health.

This chain connects TRBV19 to TRBJ2-2, with D tentatively TRBD1 or TRBD2 (6 bases each). Germline-derived CDR1 and CDR2 are LNHDA and SQIVND (reference sequence). With 10 bases removed from V and 3 bases from J, the gap between germline ends came to 15 bases. CDR3 size: 14 residues. The CDR3 bases are TGTGCCACTAATAGGGGGGCGTACACCGGGGAGCTGTTTTTT. Encoded protein: CATNRGAYTGELFF.

The CDR3 DNA reads TGTGCCACCAGTGGGGGACAGGGGGCTTACAATGAGCAGTTCTTC. This gives the protein CATSGGQGAYNEQFF. The chain joins TRBV24-1 to TRBJ2-1; 12 positions agree with TRBD1. Germline trimming cut 5 bases from V and 4 bases from J; bases unmatched to any gene: 2. Germline V gene data show CDR1 as KGHDR and CDR2 as SFDVKD. This CDR3 has 15 amino acids.

CDR3 protein: CSVVVTEEAFF. CDR3 nucleotides: TGCAGCGTTGTAGTAACGGAGGAAGCTTTCTTT. The rearrangement joins TRBV29-1 to TRBJ1-1; D gene ambiguous. Germline loops: CDR1 SQVTM, CDR2 ANQGSEA. This CDR3 spans 11 amino acids. Trimming shortened V by 4 bases and J by 8 bases, and 11 bases separated the two germline ends.

CDR3 in amino acids: CASSPWTGKTSEAFF. DNA for the CDR3: TGTGCCAGCAGTCCGTGGACAGGGAAGACTTCTGAAGCTTTCTTT. The rearrangement uses TRBV12-3 or TRBV12-4 and TRBJ1-1; TRBD1 matches 8 bases. The CDR3 has 15 amino acids. The J segment lost 6 bases and the V segment lost 5 bases, leaving 11 bases of the junction unmatched.

The chain links TRBV11-1 to TRBJ2-7; D gene unclear. V lost 2 bases and J lost 3, with 11 bases in between. This CDR3 comprises 14 residues. Per the germline V gene, CDR1 is SGHAT and CDR2 is FQDESV (reference sequence). The CDR3 DNA sequence: TGTGCCAGCAGCTTAAATTTCGTGGTCTACGAGCAGTACTTC. It encodes CASSLNFVVYEQYF. Full variable domain (rest looked up from reference TRBV11-1 and TRBJ2-7): EAEVAQSPRYKITEKSQAVAFWCDPISGHATLYWYRQILGQGPELLVQFQDESVVDDSQLPKDRFSAERLKGVDSTLKIQPAELGDSAMYLCASSLNFVVYEQYFGPGTRLTVT.

This chain links TRBV14 with TRBJ2-7; D is possibly TRBD1 (5 bases). Germline-derived CDR1 and CDR2 are SGHDN and FVKESK. The ends were cut back, 4 bases at V and 3 bases at J, with 16 bases in the middle. CDR3 length: 15 residues. The CDR3 DNA sequence: TGTGCCAGCAGCCCGGAGACAGTGAGAAACTACGAGCAGTACTTC. Translating it yields CASSPETVRNYEQYF.

V and J are TRBV2 and TRBJ1-2, with 9 bases identical to TRBD1. Trimming at V came to 7 bases and at J to 3 bases, leaving 6 bases not matched to a gene. Germline lookup yields CDR1 SNHLY and CDR2 FYNNEI. The CDR3 covers 14 residues. In DNA, the CDR3 is TGTGCCAGCAAACTACAGGGGGCGGACTATGGCTACACCTTC. Translated: CASKLQGADYGYTF.

The sample holds a few counts of this clonotype. The V gene is TRBV5-6, the J gene TRBJ2-1, with 8 positions matching TRBD2. From germline, CDR1 is SGHDT and CDR2 YYEEEE. The V segment lost 2 bases and the J segment 4 bases; nucleotides outside the gene matches: 5. The CDR3 has 15 residues. The CDR3, as DNA: TGTGCCAGCAGCTTCAGGACTAGCTTTTACAATGAGCAGTTCTTC. Protein: CASSFRTSFYNEQFF.

The chain joins TRBV29-1 to TRBJ1-2, with a weak D call TRBD1 (6 bases). CDR1 and CDR2 (germline): SQVTM, ANQGSEA. The CDR3 runs to 15 residues. Deletions cut 0 bases from V and 5 bases from J, with 16 bases between. The CDR3 sequence: CSVEDLQGSWYGYTF. CDR3 DNA sequence: TGCAGCGTTGAAGATTTGCAGGGGAGTTGGTATGGCTACACCTTC.

The chain links TRBV7-8 to TRBJ2-5; 8 bases agree with TRBD2. The germline V gene has CDR1 SGHVS and CDR2 FQNEAQ. The ends lost 0 bases at V and 0 bases at J; junction bases unmatched: 3. The CDR3 covers 16 residues. For the CDR3, the DNA is TGTGCCAGCAGCTTAGCCGGGACTAGATACCAAGAGACCCAGTACTTC. This encodes CASSLAGTRYQETQYF.

J is TRBJ2-7 and V is TRBV4-3; possible D gene TRBD1, 5 bases. The CDR3 runs to 14 residues. The V end was cut by 4 bases, the J end by 3 bases, with 13 bases between. Germline V gene lookup returns CDR1 LGHNA and CDR2 YSLEER. The CDR3 sequence is CASSLDSTGYEQYF. The CDR3 nucleotides read TGCGCCAGCAGCCTCGACAGCACTGGCTACGAGCAGTACTTC.

About this clonotype itself: Relative to the germline gene, one junction end is altered; a read error may explain this. CDR3 sequence (DNA): TGTGCCAGCGGCTTAACCGGGGGCTCCTACGAGCAGTACTTC. Its translation is CASGLTGGSYEQYF. This chain joins TRBV7-2 and TRBJ2-7; TRBD2 is a possible D gene (6 bases). The CDR3 contains 14 residues. Germline V gives CDR1 SGHTA, CDR2 FQGNSA.